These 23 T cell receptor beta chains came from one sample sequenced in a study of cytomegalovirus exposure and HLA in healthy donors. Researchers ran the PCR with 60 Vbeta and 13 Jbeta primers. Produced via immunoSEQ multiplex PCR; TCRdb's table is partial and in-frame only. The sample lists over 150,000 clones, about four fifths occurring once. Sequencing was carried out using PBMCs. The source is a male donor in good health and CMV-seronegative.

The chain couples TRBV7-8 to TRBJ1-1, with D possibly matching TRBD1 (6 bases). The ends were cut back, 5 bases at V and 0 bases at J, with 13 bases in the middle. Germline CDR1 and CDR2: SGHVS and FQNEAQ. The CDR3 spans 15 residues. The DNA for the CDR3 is TGTGCCAGCAGCGTATCAGGGGTGATGAACACTGAAGCTTTCTTT. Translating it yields CASSVSGVMNTEAFF. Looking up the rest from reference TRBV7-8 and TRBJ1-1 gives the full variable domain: GAGVSQSPRYKVAKRGQDVALRCDPISGHVSLFWYQQALGQGPEFLTYFQNEAQLDKSGLPSDRFFAERPEGSVSTLKIQRTQQEDSAVYLCASSVSGVMNTEAFFGQGTRLTVV.

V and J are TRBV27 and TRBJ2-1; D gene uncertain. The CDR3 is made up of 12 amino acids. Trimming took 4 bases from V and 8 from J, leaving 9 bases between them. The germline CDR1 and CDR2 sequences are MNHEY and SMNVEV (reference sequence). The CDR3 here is CASSSLGDEQFF. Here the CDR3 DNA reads TGTGCCAGCAGTTCCTTGGGCGATGAGCAGTTCTTC.

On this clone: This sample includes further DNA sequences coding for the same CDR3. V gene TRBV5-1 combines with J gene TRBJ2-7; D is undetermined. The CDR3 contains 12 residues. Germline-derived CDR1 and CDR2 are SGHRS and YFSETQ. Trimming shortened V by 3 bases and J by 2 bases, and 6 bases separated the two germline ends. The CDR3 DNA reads TGCGCCAGCAGCTCTTCAGCCTACGAGCAGTACTTC. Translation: CASSSSAYEQYF.

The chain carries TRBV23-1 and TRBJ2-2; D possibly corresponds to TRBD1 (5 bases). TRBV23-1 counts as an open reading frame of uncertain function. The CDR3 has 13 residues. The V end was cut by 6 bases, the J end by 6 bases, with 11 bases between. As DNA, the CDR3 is TGCGCCAGCAGCAAACCAGGGCCCGGGGAGCTGTTTTTT. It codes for CASSKPGPGELFF.

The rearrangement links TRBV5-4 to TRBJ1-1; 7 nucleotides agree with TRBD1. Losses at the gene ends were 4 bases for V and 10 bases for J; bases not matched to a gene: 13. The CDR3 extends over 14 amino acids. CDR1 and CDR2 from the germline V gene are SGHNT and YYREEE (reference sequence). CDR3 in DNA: TGTGCCAGCAGCAAGGAGGCAGGGGGTAGTAGAGCTTTCTTT. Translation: CASSKEAGGSRAFF.

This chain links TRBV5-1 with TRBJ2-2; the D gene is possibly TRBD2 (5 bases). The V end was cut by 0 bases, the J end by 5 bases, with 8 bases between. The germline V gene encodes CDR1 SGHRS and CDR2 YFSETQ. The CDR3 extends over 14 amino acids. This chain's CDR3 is CASSLDPGTGELFF. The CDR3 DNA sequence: TGCGCCAGCAGCTTGGATCCGGGAACCGGGGAGCTGTTTTTT.

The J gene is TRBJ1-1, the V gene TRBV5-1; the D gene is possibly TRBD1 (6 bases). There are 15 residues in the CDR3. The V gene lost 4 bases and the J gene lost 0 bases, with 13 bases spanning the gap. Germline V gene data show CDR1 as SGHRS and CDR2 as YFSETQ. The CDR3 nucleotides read TGCGCCAGCAGCCCTCAGACAGGCGTGAACACTGAAGCTTTCTTT. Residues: CASSPQTGVNTEAFF. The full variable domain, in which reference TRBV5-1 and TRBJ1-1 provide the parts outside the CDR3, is KAGVTQTPRYLIKTRGQQVTLSCSPISGHRSVSWYQQTPGQGLQFLFEYFSETQRNKGNFPGRFSGRQFSNSRSEMNVSTLELGDSALYLCASSPQTGVNTEAFFGQGTRLTVV.

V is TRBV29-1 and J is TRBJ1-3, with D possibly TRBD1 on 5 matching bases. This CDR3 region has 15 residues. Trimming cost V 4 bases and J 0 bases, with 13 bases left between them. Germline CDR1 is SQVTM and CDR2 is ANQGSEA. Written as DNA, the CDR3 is TGCAGCGTTGTAGGAGGGGCTGGCTCTGGAAACACCATATATTTT. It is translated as CSVVGGAGSGNTIYF.

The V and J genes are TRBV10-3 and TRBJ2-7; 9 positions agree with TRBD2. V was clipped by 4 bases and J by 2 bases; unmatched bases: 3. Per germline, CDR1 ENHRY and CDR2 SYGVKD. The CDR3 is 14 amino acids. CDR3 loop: CAISVSGSPYEQYF. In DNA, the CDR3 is TGTGCCATCAGTGTTAGCGGGAGTCCCTACGAGCAGTACTTC.

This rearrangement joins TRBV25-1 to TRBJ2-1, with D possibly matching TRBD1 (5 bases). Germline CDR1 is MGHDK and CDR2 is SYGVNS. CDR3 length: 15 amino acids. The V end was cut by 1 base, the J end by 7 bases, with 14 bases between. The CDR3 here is CASSESGRVGNEQFF. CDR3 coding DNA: TGTGCCAGCAGTGAATCCGGCAGGGTCGGTAATGAGCAGTTCTTC.

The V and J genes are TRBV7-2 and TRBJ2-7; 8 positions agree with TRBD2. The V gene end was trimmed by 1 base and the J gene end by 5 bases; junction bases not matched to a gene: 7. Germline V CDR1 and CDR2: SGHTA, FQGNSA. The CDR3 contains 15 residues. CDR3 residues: CASSLEGLAGHEQYF. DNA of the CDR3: TGTGCCAGCAGCTTAGAAGGACTAGCCGGGCACGAGCAGTACTTC.

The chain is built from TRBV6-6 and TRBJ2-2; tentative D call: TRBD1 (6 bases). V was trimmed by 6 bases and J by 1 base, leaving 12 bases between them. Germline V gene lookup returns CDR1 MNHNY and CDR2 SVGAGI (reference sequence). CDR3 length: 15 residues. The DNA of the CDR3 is TGTGCCAGCAGGGCAGCACAGGGGAACACCGGGGAGCTGTTTTTT. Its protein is CASRAAQGNTGELFF.

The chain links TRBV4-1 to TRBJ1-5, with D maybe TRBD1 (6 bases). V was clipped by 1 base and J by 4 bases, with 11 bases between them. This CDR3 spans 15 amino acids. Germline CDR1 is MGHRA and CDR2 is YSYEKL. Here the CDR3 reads CASSQGQESNQPQHF. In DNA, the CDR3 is TGCGCCAGCAGCCAAGGACAGGAGTCGAATCAGCCCCAGCATTTT.

The CDR3 region has the DNA TGTGCCAGCAGCCCTCGGTCTAGCGGGGGGATCTACGAGCAGTACTTC. This translates into CASSPRSSGGIYEQYF. V usage is TRBV6-6 and J usage is TRBJ2-7; 11 nucleotides align to TRBD2. Germline V lookup: CDR1 MNHNY, CDR2 SVGAGI (reference sequence). Losses at the gene ends were 6 bases for V and 3 bases for J; bases not matched to a gene: 10. CDR3 length equals 16 residues.

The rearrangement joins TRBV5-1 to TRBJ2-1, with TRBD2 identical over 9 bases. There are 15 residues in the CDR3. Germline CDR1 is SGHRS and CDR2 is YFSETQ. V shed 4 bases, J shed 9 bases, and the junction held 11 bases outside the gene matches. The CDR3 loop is CASSPSAGGPIEQFF. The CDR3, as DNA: TGCGCCAGCAGCCCCTCTGCGGGGGGGCCTATTGAGCAGTTCTTC. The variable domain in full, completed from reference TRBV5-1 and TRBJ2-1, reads KAGVTQTPRYLIKTRGQQVTLSCSPISGHRSVSWYQQTPGQGLQFLFEYFSETQRNKGNFPGRFSGRQFSNSRSEMNVSTLELGDSALYLCASSPSAGGPIEQFFGPGTRLTVL.

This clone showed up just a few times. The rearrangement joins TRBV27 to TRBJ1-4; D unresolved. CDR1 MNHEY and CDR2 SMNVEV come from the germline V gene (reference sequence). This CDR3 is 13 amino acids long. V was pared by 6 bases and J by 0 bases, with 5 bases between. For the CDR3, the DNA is TGTGCCAGCAGCCGTGCAACTAATGAAAAACTGTTTTTT. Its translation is CASSRATNEKLFF.

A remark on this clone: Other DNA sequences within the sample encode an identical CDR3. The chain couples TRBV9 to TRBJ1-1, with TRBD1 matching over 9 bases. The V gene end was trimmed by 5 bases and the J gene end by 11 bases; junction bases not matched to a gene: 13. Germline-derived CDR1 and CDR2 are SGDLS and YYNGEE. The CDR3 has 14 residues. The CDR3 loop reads CASSLDTGGASAFF. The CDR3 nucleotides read TGTGCCAGCAGTCTCGATACAGGGGGCGCGAGCGCTTTCTTT. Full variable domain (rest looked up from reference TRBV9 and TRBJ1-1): DSGVTQTPKHLITATGQRVTLRCSPRSGDLSVYWYQQSLDQGLQFLIQYYNGEERAKGNILERFSAQQFPDLHSELNLSSLELGDSALYFCASSLDTGGASAFFGQGTRLTVV.

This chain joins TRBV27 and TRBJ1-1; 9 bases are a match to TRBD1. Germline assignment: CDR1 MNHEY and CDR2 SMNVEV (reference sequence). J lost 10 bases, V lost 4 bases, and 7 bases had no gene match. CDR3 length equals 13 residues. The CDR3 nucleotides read TGTGCCAGCAGTTCGACCAGGGACAGGGCAGCTTTCTTT. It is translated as CASSSTRDRAAFF.

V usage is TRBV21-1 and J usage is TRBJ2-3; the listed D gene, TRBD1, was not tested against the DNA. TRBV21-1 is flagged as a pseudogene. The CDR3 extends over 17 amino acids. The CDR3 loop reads CASSKIAPGGRTDTQYF. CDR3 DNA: TGTGCCAGCAGCAAAATAGCTCCAGGGGGCAGGACAGATACGCAGTATTTT.

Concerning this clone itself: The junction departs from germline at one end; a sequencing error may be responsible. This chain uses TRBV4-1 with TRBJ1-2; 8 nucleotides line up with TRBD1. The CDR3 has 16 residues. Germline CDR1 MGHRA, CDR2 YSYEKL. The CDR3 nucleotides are TGCGCCAGCAGCCAAGATGCAGGGACAGGTTTTTTTAGGCTCCACTTC. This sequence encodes CASSQDAGTGFFRLHF.

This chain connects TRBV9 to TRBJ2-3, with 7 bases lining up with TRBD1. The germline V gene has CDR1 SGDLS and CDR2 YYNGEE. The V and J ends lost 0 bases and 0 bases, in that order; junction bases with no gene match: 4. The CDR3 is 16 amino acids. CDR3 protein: CASSVAGTASTDTQYF. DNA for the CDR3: TGTGCCAGCAGCGTAGCTGGGACAGCCAGCACAGATACGCAGTATTTT. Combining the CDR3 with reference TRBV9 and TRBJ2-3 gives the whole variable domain DSGVTQTPKHLITATGQRVTLRCSPRSGDLSVYWYQQSLDQGLQFLIQYYNGEERAKGNILERFSAQQFPDLHSELNLSSLELGDSALYFCASSVAGTASTDTQYFGPGTRLTVL.

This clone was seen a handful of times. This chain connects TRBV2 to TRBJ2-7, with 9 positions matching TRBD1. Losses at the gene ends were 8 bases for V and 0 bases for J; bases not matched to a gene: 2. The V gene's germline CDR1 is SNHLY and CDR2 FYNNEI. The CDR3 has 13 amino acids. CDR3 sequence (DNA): TGTGCCAGCCGACAGGGGGTCTCCTACGAGCAGTACTTC. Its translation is CASRQGVSYEQYF.

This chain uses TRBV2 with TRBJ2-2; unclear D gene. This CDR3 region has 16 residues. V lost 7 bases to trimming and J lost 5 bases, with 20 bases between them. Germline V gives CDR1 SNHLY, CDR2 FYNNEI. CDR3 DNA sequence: TGTGCCAGCATTTCATGGCAGGAACGAACTACCGGGGAGCTGTTTTTT. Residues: CASISWQERTTGELFF. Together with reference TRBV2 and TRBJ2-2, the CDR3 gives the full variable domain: EPEVTQTPSHQVTQMGQEVILRCVPISNHLYFYWYRQILGQKVEFLVSFYNNEISEKSEIFDDQFSVERPDGSNFTLKIRSTKLEDSAMYFCASISWQERTTGELFFGEGSRLTVL.